These T cell receptor beta chains were read from a single sample in a study of T-cell memory formation after mild COVID-19. TCRdb processed the 5' RACE reads anew with MiXCR; each CDR3 protein has one entry. The sample comprises under 450,000 distinct CDR3 sequences, 13% to 15% of which are singletons, and roughly a fifth rests with the top ten. Sequenced material: PBMCs or a T cell subset sorted from them (not recorded which). The receptor source for this set is a man in his late teens or twenties who had mild COVID-19 (a few samples of this study predate the infection). Cell type and time point are not known. CDR3s include the opening cysteine and the closing phenylalanine or tryptophan. A D gene is named only where the DNA matches it firmly. Size tells how often a clone was seen (once, few, many) or the class of an expanded clone, and some rows leave it out.

CDR3 length	clone size	V gene	D gene	J gene	CDR3 protein	CDR3 DNA
12	few	TRBV20-1	TRBD1	TRBJ1-5	CSANRGDQPQHF	TGCAGTGCTAACAGGGGCGATCAGCCCCAGCATTTT
19	few	TRBV25-1	TRBD1	TRBJ2-2	CASSLLKPGQGANTGELFF	TGTGCCAGCAGTCTACTTAAGCCGGGACAGGGGGCCAACACCGGGGAGCTGTTTTTT
14	-	TRBV5-5	-	TRBJ1-6	CASRPGDWDSPLHF	TGTGCCAGCAGACCAGGGGACTGGGATTCACCCCTCCACTTT
15	many	TRBV7-2	TRBD2	TRBJ2-5	CASRTAGGSQETQYF	TGTGCCAGCAGGACAGCGGGGGGGTCCCAAGAGACCCAGTACTTC
15	-	TRBV6-2/TRBV6-3	TRBD1	TRBJ1-2	CASSYTPGGLGGYTF	TGTGCCAGCAGTTACACCCCAGGGGGGCTCGGCGGCTACACCTTC
18	few	TRBV7-2	-	TRBJ2-6	CASSMSSSPTSGANVLTF	TGTGCCAGCAGCATGAGTTCAAGCCCAACCTCTGGGGCCAACGTCCTGACTTTC
14	-	TRBV5-1	-	TRBJ1-1	CASSYDSPGTEAFF	TGCGCCAGCAGCTACGACAGCCCGGGAACTGAAGCTTTCTTT
16	-	TRBV5-4	TRBD1	TRBJ1-5	CASSLNGDRGDQPQHF	TGTGCCAGCAGCCTCAATGGGGACAGGGGTGATCAGCCCCAGCATTTT
13	-	TRBV6-1	-	TRBJ1-1	CASSEHTNTEAFF	TGTGCCAGCAGTGAGCACACCAACACTGAAGCTTTCTTT
13	few	TRBV7-2	TRBD1	TRBJ2-1	CASRRTGDDEQFF	TGTGCCAGCAGGAGGACAGGGGACGATGAGCAGTTCTTC
16	few	TRBV7-9	TRBD1	TRBJ1-3	CASSPRQGGTGNTIYF	TGTGCCAGCAGCCCTAGACAGGGCGGCACTGGAAACACCATATATTTT
14	-	TRBV7-6	TRBD1	TRBJ2-1	CASSWRQGYNEQFF	TGTGCCAGCAGCTGGAGACAGGGTTACAATGAGCAGTTCTTC
15	few	TRBV7-9	-	TRBJ1-1	CASSLAQSPNTEAFF	TGTGCCAGCAGTTTGGCTCAGTCTCCGAACACTGAAGCTTTCTTT
13	few	TRBV20-1	-	TRBJ2-3	CSATRQGTDTQYF	TGCAGTGCTACCCGACAAGGCACAGATACGCAGTATTTT
16	few	TRBV4-1	TRBD1	TRBJ2-1	CASSQGPGQGHDEQFF	TGCGCCAGCAGCCAAGGACCGGGACAGGGTCACGATGAGCAGTTCTTC
15	-	TRBV7-2	TRBD1	TRBJ1-5	CASSWDGTGNQPQHF	TGTGCCAGCAGCTGGGACGGGACAGGAAATCAGCCCCAGCATTTT
15	few	TRBV4-1	-	TRBJ1-2	CASSQDRGSNYGYTF	TGCGCCAGCAGCCAAGATAGGGGAAGTAACTATGGCTACACCTTC
15	-	TRBV5-1	-	TRBJ1-5	CASSLEHPQQQPQHF	TGCGCCAGCAGCTTGGAGCACCCCCAGCAGCAGCCCCAGCATTTT
15	-	TRBV20-1	TRBD2	TRBJ2-5	CSARTSGGATETQYF	TGCAGTGCTCGGACTAGCGGGGGGGCGACGGAGACCCAGTACTTC
15	-	TRBV15	-	TRBJ2-3	CATSNWYGGTDTQYF	TGTGCCACCAGCAACTGGTACGGGGGCACAGATACGCAGTATTTT
13	once	TRBV7-3	-	TRBJ2-3	CASSFSLGDTQYF	TGTGCCAGCAGCTTCAGTTTAGGGGATACGCAGTATTTT
15	-	TRBV27	TRBD2	TRBJ2-7	CASSLSGGALSEQYF	TGTGCCAGCAGTTTAAGCGGGGGGGCGTTGAGCGAGCAGTACTTC
16	-	TRBV5-1	-	TRBJ1-1	CASSLQGLSENTEAFF	TGCGCCAGCAGCTTGCAGGGACTCTCCGAAAACACTGAAGCTTTCTTT
15	few	TRBV27	TRBD1	TRBJ2-2	CASSFWDRRDGELFF	TGTGCCAGCAGTTTCTGGGACAGACGGGACGGGGAGCTGTTTTTT
15	-	TRBV20-1	TRBD1	TRBJ1-3	CSAGQDGTSGNTIYF	TGCAGTGCTGGACAGGACGGAACCTCTGGAAACACCATATATTTT
14	few	TRBV20-1	TRBD2	TRBJ2-3	CSASTSGVIDTQYF	TGCAGTGCGTCGACTAGCGGGGTAATAGATACGCAGTATTTT
17	-	TRBV4-2	TRBD2	TRBJ2-3	CASSQETSGGFPDTQYF	TGTGCCAGCAGCCAGGAGACTAGCGGGGGGTTCCCGGATACGCAGTATTTT
15	few	TRBV4-1	-	TRBJ1-3	CASSRGLFSGNTIYF	TGCGCCAGCAGCCGAGGACTGTTCTCTGGAAACACCATATATTTT
13	few	TRBV10-3	TRBD1	TRBJ2-1	CATGRDSDNEQFF	TGTGCCACCGGTAGGGACAGCGACAATGAGCAGTTCTTC
15	-	TRBV4-1	-	TRBJ1-5	CASSQVFAGDQPQHF	TGCGCCAGCAGCCAAGTCTTTGCGGGGGATCAGCCCCAGCATTTT
14	-	TRBV12-3/TRBV12-4	-	TRBJ2-1	CASSPGPGGDEQFF	TGTGCCAGCAGTCCGGGACCAGGGGGGGATGAGCAGTTCTTC
15	few	TRBV5-1	-	TRBJ2-5	CASSPGPGPQETQYF	TGCGCCAGCAGCCCCGGTCCGGGACCTCAAGAGACCCAGTACTTC
12	-	TRBV6-6	-	TRBJ1-1	CASSYSLEEAFF	TGTGCCAGCAGTTACTCGTTAGAAGAAGCTTTCTTT
12	many	TRBV5-1	-	TRBJ2-3	CASRTGSDTQYF	TGCGCCAGCCGCACCGGGTCAGATACGCAGTATTTT
17	few	TRBV29-1	TRBD1	TRBJ2-1	CSVEAIIGQGSYNEQFF	TGCAGCGTTGAAGCTATAATTGGACAGGGATCCTACAATGAGCAGTTCTTC
15	few	TRBV6-6	-	TRBJ1-4	CASSARGLINEKLFF	TGTGCCAGCAGTGCCAGGGGACTTATTAATGAAAAACTGTTTTTT
16	many	TRBV7-6	-	TRBJ2-5	CASSLALRVGKETQYF	TGTGCCAGCAGCTTAGCGCTAAGGGTAGGAAAAGAGACCCAGTACTTC
14	-	TRBV12-3/TRBV12-4	-	TRBJ1-5	CASSLLRDNQPQHF	TGTGCCAGCAGTTTACTCAGGGACAATCAGCCCCAGCATTTT
17	few	TRBV18	-	TRBJ1-6	CASSPWQRDGTNSPLHF	TGTGCCAGCTCACCGTGGCAGCGCGACGGTACCAATTCACCCCTCCACTTT
14	-	TRBV5-4	-	TRBJ2-3	CASSFFLVTDTQYF	TGTGCCAGCAGCTTTTTCCTAGTTACAGATACGCAGTATTTT
15	few	TRBV7-2	-	TRBJ1-4	CASSLEGRNNEKLFF	TGTGCCAGCAGCTTAGAGGGACGGAATAATGAAAAACTGTTTTTT
15	-	TRBV28	TRBD1	TRBJ2-6	CASERTGAGANVLTF	TGTGCCAGCGAACGGACAGGGGCTGGGGCCAACGTCCTGACTTTC
16	-	TRBV5-1	-	TRBJ1-4	CATTTFGGGKSEKLFF	TGCGCCACCACGACTTTTGGGGGGGGGAAAAGCGAAAAACTGTTTTTT
14	many	TRBV5-5	-	TRBJ2-5	CASSALGTQETQYF	TGTGCCAGCAGCGCTCTAGGTACCCAAGAGACCCAGTACTTC
12	few	TRBV9	-	TRBJ2-3	CASSMEADTQYF	TGTGCCAGCAGCATGGAGGCAGATACGCAGTATTTT
17	many	TRBV7-2	TRBD2	TRBJ2-1	CASSLAASGGAYNEQFF	TGTGCCAGCAGCTTAGCAGCTAGCGGGGGGGCTTACAATGAGCAGTTCTTC